The TCR beta chain under discussion was sequenced for a study of OX40 agonist ivuxolimab in advanced cancers. Study results and limitations: CD4+ and CD8+ blood T cells expanded clonally by week 6 at 0.1 to 3.0 mg/kg.

Assay: immunoSEQ multiplex PCR; the TCRdb copy retains only in-frame clones and omits some. The sample has tens of thousands of clones; over 60% are singletons. This clone came up a few times. Its antigen remains unknown. Trimming left V 3 bases short and J 5 bases short, with 14 bases between. The CDR3 consists of 14 residues. The V gene's germline CDR1 is SEHNR and CDR2 FQNEAQ (reference sequence). This receptor was taken from an adult with an advanced solid tumor such as melanoma, head and neck, liver or kidney cancer. V gene TRBV7-9 combines with J gene TRBJ2-7, with a possible D match to TRBD2 (5 bases). The material was CD4+ or CD8+ T cells sorted from blood, obtained in a trial of the OX40 agonist ivuxolimab. The CDR3 is CASSLPGYGNEQYF. The CDR3 coding sequence is TGTGCCAGCAGCTTGCCGGGATATGGTAACGAGCAGTACTTC.